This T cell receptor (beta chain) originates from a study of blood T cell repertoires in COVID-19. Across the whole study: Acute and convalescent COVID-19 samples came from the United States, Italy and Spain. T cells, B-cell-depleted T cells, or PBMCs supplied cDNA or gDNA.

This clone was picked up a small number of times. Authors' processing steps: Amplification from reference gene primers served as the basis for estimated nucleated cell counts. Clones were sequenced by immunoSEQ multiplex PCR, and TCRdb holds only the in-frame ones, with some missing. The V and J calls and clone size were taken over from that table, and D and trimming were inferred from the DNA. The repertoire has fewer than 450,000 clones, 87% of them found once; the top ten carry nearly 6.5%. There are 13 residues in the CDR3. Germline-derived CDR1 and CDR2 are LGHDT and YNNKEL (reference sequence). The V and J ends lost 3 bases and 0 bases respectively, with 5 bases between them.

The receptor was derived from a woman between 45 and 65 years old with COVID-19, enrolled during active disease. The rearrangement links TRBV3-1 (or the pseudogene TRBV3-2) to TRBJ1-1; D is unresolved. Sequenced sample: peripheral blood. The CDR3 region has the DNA TGTGCCAGCAGCCACGTTGTGAACACTGAAGCTTTCTTT. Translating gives CASSHVVNTEAFF.